This T cell receptor (beta chain) derives from a study of cytomegalovirus exposure and HLA in healthy donors. Notes on the study in general: With DRB1 most and HLA-C fewest, TCR association rates differed between HLA loci in a later analysis. Looking again later, the authors saw that most CMV-associated TCR beta chains seemed HLA-restricted. Cytomegalovirus status, reportedly, was diagnosed with high specificity and sensitivity by the classifier.

The study ran its PCR with 60 Vbeta and 13 Jbeta primers. Measured with immunoSEQ multiplex PCR; TCRdb has only the in-frame clones, and not every one. Its listing shows 150,000 to 200,000 clones. With regard to this clone: Its target is not known.

The CDR3 runs to 17 residues. From germline, CDR1 is SGDLS and CDR2 YYNGEE. Trimming shortened V by 0 bases and J by 0 bases, and 13 bases separated the two germline ends. This chain joins TRBV9 and TRBJ1-5, with a tentative D call TRBD1 (6 bases). Sequenced input: PBMCs. This TCR was recovered from a woman aged 18-29 years in good health and CMV-seropositive. As DNA, the CDR3 is TGTGCCAGCAGCGTAGGGACAGAGCTTTATAGCAATCAGCCCCAGCATTTT. Translating gives CASSVGTELYSNQPQHF.